The clone carrying this T cell receptor beta chain was picked up a small number of times. The antigen is unknown. Clones were sequenced by immunoSEQ multiplex PCR, and TCRdb holds only the in-frame ones, with some missing. The sample includes tens of thousands of clones, 90% of them seen just once. These data are taken from a study of OX40 agonist ivuxolimab in advanced cancers. As for the study in general: In this trial design, patients received ivuxolimab intravenously at 0.01 to 10 mg/kg every 2 weeks.

The sampling schedule covered blood at baseline, cycle 4 day 1, and cycle 7 day 1. Study-level points and caveats: Certain nonresponders likewise exhibited a low normalized T-cell clonal expansion. Some of the lowest clonal expansion was seen in partial responders at 0.1-3.0 mg/kg.

The receptor comes from an adult with an advanced solid tumor such as melanoma, head and neck, liver or kidney cancer. This specimen was CD4+ or CD8+ T cells sorted from blood, taken in a trial of the OX40 agonist ivuxolimab.

CDR3 in amino acids: CASKTGRQPQHF. For the CDR3, the DNA is TGTGCCAGCAAGACAGGGCGACAGCCCCAGCATTTT. The chain couples TRBV6-5 to TRBJ1-5, with TRBD1 matching over 7 bases. The CDR3 sequence is 12 residues long. The J segment lost 7 bases and the V segment lost 7 bases, leaving 4 bases of the junction unmatched. The germline V gene encodes CDR1 MNHEY and CDR2 SVGAGI.